The 23 T cell receptor beta chains below were found in one sample sequenced in a study of beta chain features in type 1 diabetes. What was sequenced were expressed TCRB transcripts, since all of the isolated RNA had been reverse transcribed. Data came from immunoSEQ multiplex PCR; TCRdb stores just in-frame clones and leaves some out. The data show 600,000 or so clones, 9.5% to 15% seen once. Study-level points and caveats: Shorter TCRB CDR3s, moderately but significantly so, marked every one of the four CD4+ subsets in Type 1 diabetes patients.

These receptors have no known antigen. Sequenced material: naive CD4+ T cells from blood. These receptors were taken from a man aged 25-45 years with type 1 diabetes.

The sample holds a few counts of this clone. Additional DNA sequences in this sample encode the identical CDR3. The gene calls are TRBV18 and TRBJ2-5; 7 positions match TRBD1. Germline assignment: CDR1 KGHSH and CDR2 LQKENI. The CDR3 is made up of 14 amino acids. J gave up 4 bases and V 3 bases, and 5 bases lay outside the gene matches. The CDR3 DNA sequence: TGTGCCAGCTCACCTCCGAACAGGGGAGAGACCCAGTACTTC. Protein sequence: CASSPPNRGETQYF.

This chain uses TRBV2 with TRBJ1-6; 8 positions match TRBD1. The V gene's germline CDR1 is SNHLY and CDR2 FYNNEI. The CDR3 totals 13 residues. The V gene end was trimmed by 5 bases and the J gene end by 10 bases; junction bases not matched to a gene: 4. The CDR3 here is CASSLDRDSPLHF. The CDR3 DNA follows: TGTGCCAGCAGTTTGGACAGGGACTCACCCCTCCACTTT.

This clone was found a few times. V and J are TRBV2 and TRBJ2-1, with 9 bases matching TRBD2. Germline assignment: CDR1 SNHLY and CDR2 FYNNEI. J lost 4 bases, V lost 8 bases, and 9 bases had no gene match. The CDR3 runs 15 residues. Here the CDR3 DNA reads TGTGCCAGCGGGACGAGCGGGGGGACGTACAATGAGCAGTTCTTC. Its protein is CASGTSGGTYNEQFF.

The chain links TRBV7-9 to TRBJ2-7; a weak D match, TRBD1 (6 bases). The V gene's germline CDR1 is SEHNR and CDR2 FQNEAQ (reference sequence). V was shortened by 1 base and J by 0 bases, with 10 bases between the two germline ends. The CDR3 covers 15 residues. Here the CDR3 reads CASSLGQESSYEQYF. The CDR3 region has the DNA TGTGCCAGCAGCTTAGGACAGGAGTCCTCCTACGAGCAGTACTTC.

The J gene is TRBJ2-1, the V gene TRBV20-1; D remains unclear. This CDR3 region has 11 residues. From germline, CDR1 is DFQATT and CDR2 SNEGSKA (reference sequence). Trimming took off 5 bases at V and 11 bases at J, with 13 bases between the two ends. DNA for the CDR3: TGCAGTGCTTCCCGAGAGCCCAAGCAGTTCTTC. Amino acids: CSASREPKQFF.

This clone was seen a few times. The CDR3 protein is CASRGDRGLRGYTF. DNA for the CDR3: TGTGCCAGCAGAGGCGACAGGGGGCTTCGTGGCTACACCTTC. The gene calls are TRBV6-5 and TRBJ1-2, with 10 bases identical to TRBD1. The CDR3 length is 14 residues. Germline loops: CDR1 MNHEY, CDR2 SVGAGI. V was clipped by 6 bases and J by 7 bases; unmatched bases: 8.

A note on this clone: Other DNA sequences in this specimen translate into the identical CDR3. The chain has TRBV7-9 and TRBJ1-3; possibly TRBD1 for D (5 bases). V lost 1 base and J 4 bases, leaving 5 bases between the germline ends. Germline values: CDR1 SEHNR, CDR2 FQNEAQ (reference sequence). The CDR3 is 13 amino acids. CDR3 nucleotide sequence: TGTGCCAGCAGCTTAGGACAGGGAAACACCATATATTTT. Protein product: CASSLGQGNTIYF.

This clone was counted between two and nine times. The chain joins TRBV9 to TRBJ1-6; tentatively, D is TRBD1 (5 bases). The germline V and J ends were trimmed by 6 bases and 7 bases, with 14 bases remaining between them. The germline V gene encodes CDR1 SGDLS and CDR2 YYNGEE. The CDR3 totals 14 residues. CDR3 sequence (DNA): TGTGCCAGCAACCCCTCCGGGGACAATTCACCCCTCCACTTT. As protein: CASNPSGDNSPLHF.

The chain recombines TRBV30 with TRBJ1-2, with no clear D. CDR1 GTSNPN and CDR2 SVGIG come from the germline V gene (reference sequence). There are 12 residues in the CDR3. Trimming cost V 2 bases and J 7 bases, with 11 bases left between them. CDR3 amino acids: CAWSNWSPGYTF. CDR3 coding DNA: TGTGCCTGGAGTAATTGGAGTCCTGGCTACACCTTC.

Only a few counts were recorded for this clone. The rearrangement links TRBV13 to TRBJ1-1; tentative D call: TRBD1 (5 bases). The V gene's germline CDR1 is PRHDT and CDR2 FYEKMQ (reference sequence). The CDR3 extends over 15 amino acids. Trimming took 3 bases from V and 5 from J, leaving 16 bases between them. The CDR3 DNA follows: TGTGCCAGCAGCTTTGCCGGGGCCTCGTGGACTGAAGCTTTCTTT. This translates into CASSFAGASWTEAFF. Full variable domain (missing parts from reference TRBV13 and TRBJ1-1): AAGVIQSPRHLIKEKRETATLKCYPIPRHDTVYWYQQGPGQDPQFLISFYEKMQSDKGSIPDRFSAQQFSDYHSELNMSSLELGDSALYFCASSFAGASWTEAFFGQGTRLTVV.

The table lists this clone with a few counts. The chain carries TRBV7-9 and TRBJ2-5, with 7 bases lining up with TRBD2. The germline gives CDR1 SEHNR, CDR2 FQNEAQ (reference sequence). V lost 0 bases and J lost 2; bases outside the gene matches: 0. The CDR3 covers 14 residues. CDR3 loop: CASSLAGGQETQYF. CDR3 DNA sequence: TGTGCCAGCAGCTTAGCGGGGGGGCAAGAGACCCAGTACTTC.

The rearrangement uses TRBV9 and TRBJ2-7, with D possibly TRBD1 on 5 matching bases. CDR1 is SGDLS, CDR2 YYNGEE, per germline. The CDR3 totals 13 residues. The V end was cut by 3 bases, the J end by 0 bases, with 7 bases between. The CDR3 here is CASSGTGSYEQYF. As DNA, the CDR3 is TGTGCCAGCAGCGGTACAGGCTCCTACGAGCAGTACTTC.

This clone came up a few times. The CDR3 here is CASSVSGLAIHEQFF. The CDR3, as DNA: TGTGCCAGCAGCGTATCTGGACTAGCGATTCATGAGCAGTTCTTC. J is TRBJ2-1 and V is TRBV9; 9 bases line up with TRBD2. The CDR3 has 15 residues. V lost 1 base and J lost 8; bases outside the gene matches: 7. Germline V lookup: CDR1 SGDLS, CDR2 YYNGEE.

The chain is built from TRBV7-9 and TRBJ2-1; possible D gene TRBD2, 5 bases. With 5 bases removed from V and 4 bases from J, the gap between germline ends came to 9 bases. The CDR3 spans 13 residues. Germline V lookup: CDR1 SEHNR, CDR2 FQNEAQ (reference sequence). CDR3 in amino acids: CASSAEGYNEQFF. The CDR3 bases are TGTGCCAGCAGCGCAGAGGGTTACAATGAGCAGTTCTTC.

This clone was counted between two and nine times. The chain joins TRBV7-2 to TRBJ2-7; tentatively, D is TRBD1 (5 bases). The germline V gene encodes CDR1 SGHTA and CDR2 FQGNSA. The CDR3 runs to 12 residues. V dropped 4 bases and J dropped 6 bases, with 10 bases sitting between them. The CDR3 DNA sequence: TGTGCCAGCAGCTCCAGGGTTGGCGAGCAGTACTTC. It encodes CASSSRVGEQYF. The full variable domain, rest sourced from reference TRBV7-2 and TRBJ2-7, is GAGVSQSPSNKVTEKGKDVELRCDPISGHTALYWYRQSLGQGLEFLIYFQGNSAPDKSGLPSDRFSAERTGGSVSTLTIQRTQQEDSAVYLCASSSRVGEQYFGPGTRLTVT.

This clone was seen only a few times. The rearrangement links TRBV7-8 to TRBJ2-3; unclear D gene. Trimming took off 5 bases at V and 6 bases at J, with 12 bases between the two ends. This CDR3 is built from 13 residues. Germline V lookup: CDR1 SGHVS, CDR2 FQNEAQ. The CDR3 DNA sequence: TGTGCCAGCAGCCCTCAGGAACGGGATACGCAGTATTTT. Translation: CASSPQERDTQYF.

Comment on this clone: The same CDR3 is also encoded by other DNA sequences in this sample. The chain recombines TRBV15 with TRBJ2-1; no firm D call. V was trimmed by 0 bases and J by 7 bases, leaving 4 bases between them. CDR3 length: 12 residues. Germline lookup yields CDR1 LNHNV and CDR2 YYDKDF (reference sequence). The CDR3 DNA reads TGTGCCACCAGCAGAGATAGGAATGAGCAGTTCTTC. This gives the protein CATSRDRNEQFF.

This clone showed up just a few times. A much larger clone lies a single base off, so this may be a read error. The J gene is TRBJ2-3, the V gene TRBV7-7, with a tentative D call TRBD1 (6 bases). Germline-derived CDR1 and CDR2 are SSHAT and FNYEAQ (reference sequence). Trimming took off 0 bases at V and 2 bases at J, with 6 bases between the two ends. The CDR3 has 14 amino acids. This CDR3 reads CASSLAGATDTQYF. The CDR3 region has the DNA TGTGCCAGCAGCTTAGCGGGGGCCACAGATACGCAGTATTTT. The variable domain in full, with the rest retrieved from reference TRBV7-7 and TRBJ2-3, is GAGVSQSPRYKVTKRGQDVTLRCDPISSHATLYWYQQALGQGPEFLTYFNYEAQPDKSGLPSDRFSAERPEGSISTLTIQRTEQRDSAMYRCASSLAGATDTQYFGPGTRLTVL.

This chain connects TRBV10-3 to TRBJ1-2, with D unresolved. The germline gives CDR1 ENHRY, CDR2 SYGVKD. Trimming removed 4 bases from V and 6 bases from J, with 15 bases in between. There are 14 residues in the CDR3. The CDR3 loop reads CAISVGFLGNGYTF. In DNA form, the CDR3 reads TGTGCCATCAGTGTGGGGTTTCTAGGCAATGGCTACACCTTC.

This clone was recorded a few times. The chain recombines TRBV6-6 with TRBJ2-7; no firm D call. V shed 6 bases and J shed 1 base, with 13 bases lying between them. The germline V gene has CDR1 MNHNY and CDR2 SVGAGI (reference sequence). The CDR3 totals 14 residues. The DNA of the CDR3 is TGTGCCAGCAGCCCCTCGGCAACTTCCTACGAGCAGTACTTC. Translation: CASSPSATSYEQYF.

V usage is TRBV4-1 and J usage is TRBJ1-2, with D unresolved. Germline V CDR1 and CDR2: MGHRA, YSYEKL. CDR3 length: 13 amino acids. With 1 base removed from V and 8 bases from J, the gap between germline ends came to 11 bases. The chain's CDR3 is CASSQAEGFGYTF. In DNA form, the CDR3 reads TGCGCCAGCAGCCAAGCGGAGGGTTTCGGCTACACCTTC.

The genes are TRBV5-1 and TRBJ2-2; D may be TRBD1 or TRBD2 (5 bases each). Germline V gives CDR1 SGHRS, CDR2 YFSETQ. Trimming shortened V by 5 bases and J by 4 bases, and 6 bases separated the two germline ends. The CDR3 loop spans 12 amino acids. CDR3 region: CASRRGTGELFF. The CDR3 DNA sequence: TGCGCCAGCAGGAGGGGCACCGGGGAGCTGTTTTTT.

This rearrangement joins TRBV5-1 to TRBJ1-5; no clear D gene. This CDR3 spans 13 amino acids. Germline lookup yields CDR1 SGHRS and CDR2 YFSETQ. V lost 0 bases, J lost 6 bases, and 7 bases lay in between. The CDR3 is CASSLEGSQPQHF. CDR3 sequence (DNA): TGCGCCAGCAGCTTGGAGGGAAGTCAGCCCCAGCATTTT.